A selection of T cell receptor beta chains follows, all from one sample in a study of T cell responses to AZD1222 COVID-19 vaccine. Profiled with immunoSEQ multiplex PCR; TCRdb holds only in-frame clones, not every one. The sample has 200,000 to 250,000 clones; around 94% are singletons. The material sequenced was peripheral blood, taken 28 days after the second dose of the MenACWY control vaccine. These receptors were collected from an adult who received the MenACWY meningococcal vaccine as a control. The CDR3 runs from the conserved cysteine through the conserved F or W. A D gene is named only where the DNA matches it firmly. Part of the rows lack a size; the others show once, few, many or a class for expanded clones.

clone size	V gene	J gene	D gene	CDR3 DNA	CDR3 protein
-	TRBV7-2	TRBJ2-1	-	TGTGCCAGCAGCCCCACACAGGGCCCCTCGCAGGGTGAGCAGTTCTTC	CASSPTQGPSQGEQFF
-	TRBV4-3	TRBJ2-1	TRBD2	TGCGCCAGCAGCCATGGACTAGCGGGGGAGCAGTTCTTC	CASSHGLAGEQFF
-	TRBV15	TRBJ2-3	-	TGTGCCACCAGCCCAAGGAGTACAGATACGCAGTATTTT	CATSPRSTDTQYF
-	TRBV4-1	TRBJ1-4	-	TGCGCCAGCAGCCCGGGGAGAACTAATGAAAAACTGTTTTTT	CASSPGRTNEKLFF
-	TRBV28	TRBJ2-1	-	TGTGCCAGCAGTTTATCCCGTCTAGCTGGTGAGCAGTTCTTC	CASSLSRLAGEQFF
-	TRBV2	TRBJ1-2	-	TGTGCCAGCGGTCGGAACTATGGCTACACCTTC	CASGRNYGYTF
-	TRBV9	TRBJ2-3	-	TGTGCCAGCAGCGATTCATCAGATACGCAGTATTTT	CASSDSSDTQYF
few	TRBV30	TRBJ2-7	-	TGTGCCTGGAGTGTACGAGGCAGCCTCGAGCAGTACTTC	CAWSVRGSLEQYF
-	TRBV12-3/TRBV12-4	TRBJ1-2	TRBD1	TGTGCCATTCTACAGGGGAACTATGGCTACACCTTC	CAILQGNYGYTF
-	TRBV23-1	TRBJ2-7	-	TGCGCCAGCAGTCAATCAACGTCAGGACTCTCATACGAGCAGTACTTC	CASSQSTSGLSYEQYF
-	TRBV30	TRBJ1-6	TRBD1	TGTGCCTGGAGGGGGGGGACAGGGCGTTCACCCCTCCACTTT	CAWRGGTGRSPLHF
-	TRBV3-1/TRBV3-2	TRBJ2-1	-	TGTGCCAGCAGCCATCCCTACAATGAGCAGTTCTTC	CASSHPYNEQFF